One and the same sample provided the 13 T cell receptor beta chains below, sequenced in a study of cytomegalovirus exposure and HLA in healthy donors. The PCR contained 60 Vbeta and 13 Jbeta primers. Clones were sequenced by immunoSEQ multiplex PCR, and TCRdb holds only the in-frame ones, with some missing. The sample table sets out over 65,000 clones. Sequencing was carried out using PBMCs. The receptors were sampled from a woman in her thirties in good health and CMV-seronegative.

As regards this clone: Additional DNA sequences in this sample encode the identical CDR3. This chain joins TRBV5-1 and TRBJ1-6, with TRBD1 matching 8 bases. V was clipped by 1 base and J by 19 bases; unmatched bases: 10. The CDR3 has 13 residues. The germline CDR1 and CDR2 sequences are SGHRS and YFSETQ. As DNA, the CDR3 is TGCGCCAGCAGCTTGACCGGACAGGGATTATCACACTTT. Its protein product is CASSLTGQGLSHF.

CDR3 region: CASSLRAGDANEKLFF. CDR3 bases: TGCGCCAGCAGCCTGCGGGCTGGGGATGCTAATGAAAAACTGTTTTTT. The chain links TRBV5-1 to TRBJ1-4; no definite D call. The V and J ends lost 4 bases and 3 bases respectively, with 16 bases between them. CDR3 length: 16 residues. Germline CDR1 is SGHRS and CDR2 is YFSETQ.

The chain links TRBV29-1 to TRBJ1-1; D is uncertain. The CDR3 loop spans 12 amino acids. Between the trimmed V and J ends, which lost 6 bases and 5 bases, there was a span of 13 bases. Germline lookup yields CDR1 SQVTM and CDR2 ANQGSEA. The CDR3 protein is CSVVAGRTEAFF. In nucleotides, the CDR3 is TGCAGCGTCGTCGCGGGGAGGACTGAAGCTTTCTTT.

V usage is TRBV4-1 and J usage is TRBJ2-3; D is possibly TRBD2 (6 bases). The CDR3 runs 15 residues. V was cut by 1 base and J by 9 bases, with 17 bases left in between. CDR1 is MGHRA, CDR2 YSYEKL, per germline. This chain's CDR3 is CASSQGEASQVTQYF. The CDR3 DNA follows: TGCGCCAGCAGCCAAGGGGAGGCCTCTCAGGTAACGCAGTATTTT.

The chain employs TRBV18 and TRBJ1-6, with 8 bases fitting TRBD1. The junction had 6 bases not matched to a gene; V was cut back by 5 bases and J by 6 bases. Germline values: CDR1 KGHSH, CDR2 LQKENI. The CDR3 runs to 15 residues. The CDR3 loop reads CASSAQGAANSPLHF. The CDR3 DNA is TGTGCCAGCTCAGCGCAGGGGGCTGCTAATTCACCCCTCCACTTT.

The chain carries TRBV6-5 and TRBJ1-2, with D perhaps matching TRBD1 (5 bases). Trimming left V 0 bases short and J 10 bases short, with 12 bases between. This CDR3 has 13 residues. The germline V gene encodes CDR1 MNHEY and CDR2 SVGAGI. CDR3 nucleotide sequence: TGTGCCAGCAGTTACTCGAATGGAGGGGACTACACCTTC. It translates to CASSYSNGGDYTF.

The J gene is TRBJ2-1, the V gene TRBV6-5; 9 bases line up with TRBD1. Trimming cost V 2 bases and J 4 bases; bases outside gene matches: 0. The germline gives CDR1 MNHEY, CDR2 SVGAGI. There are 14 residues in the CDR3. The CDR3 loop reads CASSYGTGYNEQFF. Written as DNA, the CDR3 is TGTGCCAGCAGTTACGGGACAGGGTACAATGAGCAGTTCTTC.

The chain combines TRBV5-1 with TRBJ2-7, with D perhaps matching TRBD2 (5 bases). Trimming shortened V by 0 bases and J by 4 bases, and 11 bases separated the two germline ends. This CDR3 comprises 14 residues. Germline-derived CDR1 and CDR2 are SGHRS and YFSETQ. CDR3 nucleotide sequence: TGCGCCAGCAGCTTGGCTCCTAGCCGGTACGAGCAGTACTTC. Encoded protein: CASSLAPSRYEQYF.

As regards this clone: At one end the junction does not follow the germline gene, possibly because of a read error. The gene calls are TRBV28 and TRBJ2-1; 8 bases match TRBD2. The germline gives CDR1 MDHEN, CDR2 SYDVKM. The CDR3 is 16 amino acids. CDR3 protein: CASSLSTSGSDNEQFF. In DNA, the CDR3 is TGTGCCAGCAGTTTGTCTACTAGCGGCTCCGACAATGAGCAGTTCTTC.

The CDR3 loop reads CAWSQISGRETGELFF. CDR3 bases: TGTGCCTGGAGTCAGATCAGCGGGAGGGAAACCGGGGAGCTGTTTTTT. The V and J genes are TRBV30 and TRBJ2-2; TRBD2 matches at 10 bases. With V trimmed by 2 bases and J by 5 bases, 8 bases remained unmatched. Germline CDR1 reads GTSNPN; CDR2 reads SVGIG (reference sequence). This CDR3 is built from 16 residues.

The CDR3 bases are TGTGCCAGTAGCCAAAAGACCGGGACAGGGGGCGGAAAGCAGTTCTTC. Protein sequence: CASSQKTGTGGGKQFF. V gene TRBV19 combines with J gene TRBJ2-1; 12 bases fit TRBD1. V shed 6 bases, J shed 11 bases, and the junction held 14 bases outside the gene matches. Germline lookup yields CDR1 LNHDA and CDR2 SQIVND (reference sequence). The CDR3 is 16 amino acids.

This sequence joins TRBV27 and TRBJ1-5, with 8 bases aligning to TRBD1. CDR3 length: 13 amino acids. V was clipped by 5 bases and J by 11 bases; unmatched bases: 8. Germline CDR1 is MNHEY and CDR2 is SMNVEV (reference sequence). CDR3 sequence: CASSPDRGLAQHF. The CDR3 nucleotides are TGTGCCAGCAGTCCAGACAGGGGCCTCGCCCAGCATTTT.

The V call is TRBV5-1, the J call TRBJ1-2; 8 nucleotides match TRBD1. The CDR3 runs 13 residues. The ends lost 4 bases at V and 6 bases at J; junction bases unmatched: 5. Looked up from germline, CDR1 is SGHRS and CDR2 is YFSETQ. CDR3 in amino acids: CASSPGQGDGYTF. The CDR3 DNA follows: TGCGCCAGCAGCCCTGGACAGGGTGATGGCTACACCTTC. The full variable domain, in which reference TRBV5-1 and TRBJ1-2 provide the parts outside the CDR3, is KAGVTQTPRYLIKTRGQQVTLSCSPISGHRSVSWYQQTPGQGLQFLFEYFSETQRNKGNFPGRFSGRQFSNSRSEMNVSTLELGDSALYLCASSPGQGDGYTFGSGTRLTVV.